The clone carrying this T cell receptor (beta chain) occurred many times. Antigen specificity is unknown. The CDR3 loop spans 14 amino acids. V was pared by 4 bases and J by 9 bases, with 7 bases of the junction left unmatched. Germline V gene data show CDR1 as SQVTM and CDR2 as ANQGSEA. TCRdb re-called the 5' RACE reads with MiXCR, one entry per CDR3 protein. This table has about 41,000 distinct CDR3 sequences, 29% appearing once. Study-wide points: Tumor memory CD4+ T cell TCR gene usage was found to cluster with blood and lymph node memory CD4+ cells and with lymph node naive CD4+ cells.

The gene calls are TRBV29-1 and TRBJ2-1; 12 bases agree with TRBD2. Sequenced material: memory CD4+ T cells sorted from a lymph node. Sample subset: memory CD4+ T cells, CD4+CD45RO+CD25-. The sequence derives from a female donor with breast cancer. The CDR3 here is CSVVPSGRAGEQFF. The CDR3 DNA reads as TGCAGCGTTGTCCCTAGCGGGAGGGCTGGTGAGCAGTTCTTC.